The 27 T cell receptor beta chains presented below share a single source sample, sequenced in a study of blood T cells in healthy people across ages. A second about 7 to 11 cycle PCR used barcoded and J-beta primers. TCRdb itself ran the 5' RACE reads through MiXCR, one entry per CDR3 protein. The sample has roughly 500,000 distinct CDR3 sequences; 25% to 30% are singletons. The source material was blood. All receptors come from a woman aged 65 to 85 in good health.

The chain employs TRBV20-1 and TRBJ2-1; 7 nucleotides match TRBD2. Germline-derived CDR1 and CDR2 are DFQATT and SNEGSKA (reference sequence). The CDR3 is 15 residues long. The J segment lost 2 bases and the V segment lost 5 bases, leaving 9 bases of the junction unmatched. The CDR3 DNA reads TGCAGTGCTGGGACTACCTCTTGGCCCTACAATGAGCAGTTCTTC. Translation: CSAGTTSWPYNEQFF.

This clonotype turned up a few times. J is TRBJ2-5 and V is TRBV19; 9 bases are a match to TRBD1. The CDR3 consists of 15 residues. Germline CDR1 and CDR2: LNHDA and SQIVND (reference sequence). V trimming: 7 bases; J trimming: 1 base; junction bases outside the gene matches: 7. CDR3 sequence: CASIDRDRVQETQYF. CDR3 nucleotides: TGTGCCAGTATCGACCGGGACAGGGTCCAAGAGACCCAGTACTTC.

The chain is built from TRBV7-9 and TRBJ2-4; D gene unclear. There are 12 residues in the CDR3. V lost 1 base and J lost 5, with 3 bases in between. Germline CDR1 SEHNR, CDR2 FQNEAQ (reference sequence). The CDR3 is CASSLGQNIQYF. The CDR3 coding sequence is TGTGCCAGCAGCTTAGGCCAAAACATTCAGTACTTC. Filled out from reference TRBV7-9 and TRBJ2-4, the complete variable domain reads DTGVSQNPRHKITKRGQNVTFRCDPISEHNRLYWYRQTLGQGPEFLTYFQNEAQLEKSRLLSDRFSAERPKGSFSTLEIQRTEQGDSAMYLCASSLGQNIQYFGAGTRLSVL.

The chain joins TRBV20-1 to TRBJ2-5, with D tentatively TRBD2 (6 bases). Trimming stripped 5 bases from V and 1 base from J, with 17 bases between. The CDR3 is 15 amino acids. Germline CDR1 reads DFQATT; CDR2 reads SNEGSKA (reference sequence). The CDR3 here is CSAPDPGVLQETQYF. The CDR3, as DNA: TGCAGTGCTCCTGATCCGGGGGTACTCCAAGAGACCCAGTACTTC.

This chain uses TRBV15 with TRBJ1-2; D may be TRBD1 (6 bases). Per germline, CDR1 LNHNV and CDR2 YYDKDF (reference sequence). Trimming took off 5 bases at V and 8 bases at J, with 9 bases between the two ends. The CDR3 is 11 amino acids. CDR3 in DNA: TGTGCCACCAGCCGGGGGCAGGGCTACACCTTC. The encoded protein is CATSRGQGYTF.

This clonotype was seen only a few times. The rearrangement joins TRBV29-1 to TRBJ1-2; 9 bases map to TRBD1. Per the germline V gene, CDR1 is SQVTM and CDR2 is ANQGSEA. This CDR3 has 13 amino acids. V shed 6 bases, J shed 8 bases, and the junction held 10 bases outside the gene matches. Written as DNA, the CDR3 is TGCAGCGTGGGGGACAGGGCGATTCGGGGCTACACCTTC. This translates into CSVGDRAIRGYTF.

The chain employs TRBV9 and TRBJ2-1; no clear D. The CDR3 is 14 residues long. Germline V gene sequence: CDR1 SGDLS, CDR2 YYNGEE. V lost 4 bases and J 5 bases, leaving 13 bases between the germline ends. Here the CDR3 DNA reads TGTGCCAGCAGCCCTTCTGGGCCCAACAATGAGCAGTTCTTC. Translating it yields CASSPSGPNNEQFF.

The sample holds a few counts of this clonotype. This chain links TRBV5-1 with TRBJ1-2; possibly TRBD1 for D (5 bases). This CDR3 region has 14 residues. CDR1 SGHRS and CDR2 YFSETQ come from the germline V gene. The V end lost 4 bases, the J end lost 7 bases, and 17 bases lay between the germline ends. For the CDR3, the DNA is TGCGCCAGCAGCGGAATTGGGGGATCACTTGGCTACACCTTC. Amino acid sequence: CASSGIGGSLGYTF. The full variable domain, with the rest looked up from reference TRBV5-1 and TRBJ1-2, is KAGVTQTPRYLIKTRGQQVTLSCSPISGHRSVSWYQQTPGQGLQFLFEYFSETQRNKGNFPGRFSGRQFSNSRSEMNVSTLELGDSALYLCASSGIGGSLGYTFGSGTRLTVV.

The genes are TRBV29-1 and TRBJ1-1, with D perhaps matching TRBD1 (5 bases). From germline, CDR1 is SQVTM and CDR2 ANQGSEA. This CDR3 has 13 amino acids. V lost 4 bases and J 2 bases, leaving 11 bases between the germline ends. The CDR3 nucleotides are TGCAGCGTTGCAGACAGCCGAAACACTGAAGCTTTCTTT. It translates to CSVADSRNTEAFF.

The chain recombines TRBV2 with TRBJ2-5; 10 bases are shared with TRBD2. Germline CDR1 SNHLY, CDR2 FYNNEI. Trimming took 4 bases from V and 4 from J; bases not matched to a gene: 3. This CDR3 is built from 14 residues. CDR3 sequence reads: CASSGLAGVETQYF. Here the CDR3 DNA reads TGTGCCAGCAGTGGGCTAGCGGGGGTAGAGACCCAGTACTTC.

CDR3 loop: CASSLWGEQETQYF. CDR3 DNA: TGCGCCAGCAGCTTGTGGGGGGAACAAGAGACCCAGTACTTC. The V call is TRBV5-1, the J call TRBJ2-5; possibly TRBD2 for D (6 bases). V was cut by 1 base and J by 2 bases, with 9 bases left in between. Germline loops: CDR1 SGHRS, CDR2 YFSETQ. The CDR3 covers 14 residues.

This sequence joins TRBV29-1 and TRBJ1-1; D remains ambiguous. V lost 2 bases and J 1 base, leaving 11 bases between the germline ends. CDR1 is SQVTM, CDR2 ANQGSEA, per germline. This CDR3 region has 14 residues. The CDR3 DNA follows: TGCAGCGTTGAAAGCAGGTTATCGAACACTGAAGCTTTCTTT. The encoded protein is CSVESRLSNTEAFF.

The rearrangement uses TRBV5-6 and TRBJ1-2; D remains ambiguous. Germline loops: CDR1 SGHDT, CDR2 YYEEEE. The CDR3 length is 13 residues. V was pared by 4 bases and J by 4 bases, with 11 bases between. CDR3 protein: CASSVGVGYGYTF. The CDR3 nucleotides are TGTGCCAGCAGCGTGGGTGTAGGCTATGGCTACACCTTC.

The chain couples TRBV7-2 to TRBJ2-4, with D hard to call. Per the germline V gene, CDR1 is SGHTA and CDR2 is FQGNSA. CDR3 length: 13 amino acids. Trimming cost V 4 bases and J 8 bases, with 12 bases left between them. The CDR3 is CASSSPPPDIQYF. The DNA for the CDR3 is TGTGCCAGCAGCTCCCCTCCCCCGGACATTCAGTACTTC.

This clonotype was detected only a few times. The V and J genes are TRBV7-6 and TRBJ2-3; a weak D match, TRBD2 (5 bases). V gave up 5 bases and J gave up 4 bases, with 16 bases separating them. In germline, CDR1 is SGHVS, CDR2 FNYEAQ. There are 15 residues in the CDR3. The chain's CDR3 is CASSQAGVGADTQYF. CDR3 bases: TGTGCCAGCAGCCAGGCCGGGGTCGGGGCAGATACGCAGTATTTT.

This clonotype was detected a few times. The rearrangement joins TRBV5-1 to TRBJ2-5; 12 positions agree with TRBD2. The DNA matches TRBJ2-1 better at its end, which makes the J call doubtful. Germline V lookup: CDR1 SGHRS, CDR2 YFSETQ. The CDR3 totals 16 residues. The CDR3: CASSRSPGLAGNEQFF. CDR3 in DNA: TGCGCCAGCAGCAGATCACCGGGACTAGCGGGCAATGAGCAGTTCTTC.

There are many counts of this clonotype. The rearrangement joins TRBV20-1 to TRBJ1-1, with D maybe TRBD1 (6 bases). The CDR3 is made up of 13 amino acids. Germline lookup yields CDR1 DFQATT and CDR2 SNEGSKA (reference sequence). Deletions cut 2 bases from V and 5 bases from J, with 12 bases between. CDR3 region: CSARLGARTEAFF. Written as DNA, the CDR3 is TGCAGTGCTAGACTGGGGGCACGGACTGAAGCTTTCTTT.

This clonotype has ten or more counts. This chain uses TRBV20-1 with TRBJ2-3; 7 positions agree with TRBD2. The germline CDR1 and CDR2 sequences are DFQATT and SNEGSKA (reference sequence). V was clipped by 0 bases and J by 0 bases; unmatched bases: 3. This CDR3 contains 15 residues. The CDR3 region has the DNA TGCAGTGCTAGAGATTGGGGGGGGAGCACAGATACGCAGTATTTT. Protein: CSARDWGGSTDTQYF.

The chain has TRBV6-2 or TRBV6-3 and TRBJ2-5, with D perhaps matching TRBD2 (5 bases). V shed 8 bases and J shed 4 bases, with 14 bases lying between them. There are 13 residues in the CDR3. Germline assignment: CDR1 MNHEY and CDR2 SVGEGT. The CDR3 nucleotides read TGTGCCAGCTGCCAGCGGTGGGGAGAGACCCAGTACTTC. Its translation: CASCQRWGETQYF.

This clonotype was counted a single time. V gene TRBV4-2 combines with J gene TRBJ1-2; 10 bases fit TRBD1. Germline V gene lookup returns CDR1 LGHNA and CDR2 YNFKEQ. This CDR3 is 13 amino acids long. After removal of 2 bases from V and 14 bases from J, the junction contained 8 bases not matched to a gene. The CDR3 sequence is CASSQHRDRGGTF. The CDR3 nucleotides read TGTGCCAGCAGCCAACACCGGGACAGGGGTGGGACCTTC.

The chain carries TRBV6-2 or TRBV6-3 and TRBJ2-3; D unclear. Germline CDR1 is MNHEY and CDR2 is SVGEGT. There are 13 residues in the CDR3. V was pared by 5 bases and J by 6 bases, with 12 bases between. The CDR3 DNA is TGTGCCAGCAGTAGTCCCCAGGTGGATACGCAGTATTTT. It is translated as CASSSPQVDTQYF.

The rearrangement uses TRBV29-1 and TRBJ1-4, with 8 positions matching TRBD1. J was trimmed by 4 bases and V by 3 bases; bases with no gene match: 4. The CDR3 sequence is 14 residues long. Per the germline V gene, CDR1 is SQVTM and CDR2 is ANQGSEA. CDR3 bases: TGCAGCGTTGATAGGACAGGGAATAATGAAAAACTGTTTTTT. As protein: CSVDRTGNNEKLFF.

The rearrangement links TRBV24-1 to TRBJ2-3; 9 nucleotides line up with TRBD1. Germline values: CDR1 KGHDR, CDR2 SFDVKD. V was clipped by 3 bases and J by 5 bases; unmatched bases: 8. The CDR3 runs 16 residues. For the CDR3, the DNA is TGTGCCACCAGTGATCCTACTGACAGGGGGAAAGATACGCAGTATTTT. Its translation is CATSDPTDRGKDTQYF.

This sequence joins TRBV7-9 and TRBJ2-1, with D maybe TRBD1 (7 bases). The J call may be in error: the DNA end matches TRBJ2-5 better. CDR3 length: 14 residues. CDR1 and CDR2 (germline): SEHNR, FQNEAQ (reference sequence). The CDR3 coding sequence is TGTGCCAGCAGCTTGGGGGGACAGACGGAGACCCAGTACTTC. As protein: CASSLGGQTETQYF.

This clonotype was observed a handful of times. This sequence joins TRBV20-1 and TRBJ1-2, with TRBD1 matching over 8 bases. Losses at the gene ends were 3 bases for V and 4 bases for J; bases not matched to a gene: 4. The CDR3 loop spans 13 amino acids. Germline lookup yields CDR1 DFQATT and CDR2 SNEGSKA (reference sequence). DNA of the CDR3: TGCAGTGCTAGGGCCGGGACAGGCTATGGCTACACCTTC. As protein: CSARAGTGYGYTF.

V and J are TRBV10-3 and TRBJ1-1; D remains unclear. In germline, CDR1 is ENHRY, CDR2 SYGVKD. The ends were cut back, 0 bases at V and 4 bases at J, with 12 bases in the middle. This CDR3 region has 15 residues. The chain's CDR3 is CAISESMGGCTEAFF. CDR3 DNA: TGTGCCATCAGTGAGTCAATGGGAGGGTGCACTGAAGCTTTCTTT.

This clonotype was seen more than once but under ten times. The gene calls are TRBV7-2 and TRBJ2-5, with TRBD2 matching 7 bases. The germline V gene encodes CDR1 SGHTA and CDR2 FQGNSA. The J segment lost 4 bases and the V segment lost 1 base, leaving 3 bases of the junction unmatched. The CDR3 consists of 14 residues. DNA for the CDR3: TGTGCCAGCAGCTTAGTCGCTAGCGGAGAGACCCAGTACTTC. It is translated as CASSLVASGETQYF. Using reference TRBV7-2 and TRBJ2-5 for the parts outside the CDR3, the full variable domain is GAGVSQSPSNKVTEKGKDVELRCDPISGHTALYWYRQSLGQGLEFLIYFQGNSAPDKSGLPSDRFSAERTGGSVSTLTIQRTQQEDSAVYLCASSLVASGETQYFGPGTRLLVL.